Below are 28 T cell receptor beta chains sequenced from a single sample in a study of shared clonotypes between healthy human individuals. TCRdb's table, derived via immunoSEQ multiplex PCR, lists solely in-frame clones and lacks some. Found here are under 2,500,000 clones, 90% to 97% of them singletons; the top ten hold roughly 0.13%. The sequencing sample was made of naive CD4+ T cells sorted from blood. Subset reported: CD45RA+ positively selected. Receptors were obtained from a man between 18 and 35 years old in good health.

The chain links TRBV30 to TRBJ2-1, with no clear D. The CDR3 has 13 amino acids. The V end lost 3 bases, the J end lost 10 bases, and 16 bases lay between the germline ends. Germline V gene sequence: CDR1 GTSNPN, CDR2 SVGIG (reference sequence). The CDR3 spells CAWSLLGSREQFF. For the CDR3, the DNA is TGTGCCTGGAGCCTTTTGGGGTCTAGGGAGCAGTTCTTC.

V is TRBV9 and J is TRBJ2-2; no firm D call. The CDR3 has 12 residues. V lost 3 bases and J lost 6, with 6 bases in between. Germline CDR1 reads SGDLS; CDR2 reads YYNGEE. The CDR3 DNA sequence: TGTGCCAGCAGCGCCGATGCCGGGGAGCTGTTTTTT. Protein sequence: CASSADAGELFF.

This clone came up a few times. The sample holds other DNA sequences that translate to the same CDR3. CDR3 DNA: TGTGCCAGCAGTTGGGACAGGGATCAGCCCCAGCATTTT. Its protein is CASSWDRDQPQHF. This chain connects TRBV2 to TRBJ1-5; TRBD1 matches at 9 bases. CDR1 and CDR2 from the germline V gene are SNHLY and FYNNEI. The CDR3 has 13 amino acids. V trimming: 5 bases; J trimming: 5 bases; junction bases outside the gene matches: 1.

The chain couples TRBV7-8 to TRBJ2-7; possibly TRBD1 or TRBD2 for D (5 bases each). CDR3 length: 14 residues. In germline, CDR1 is SGHVS, CDR2 FQNEAQ. V lost 3 bases and J lost 2, with 11 bases in between. Here the CDR3 reads CASSFGTDTYEQYF. The CDR3 DNA reads TGTGCCAGCAGCTTCGGGACGGATACCTACGAGCAGTACTTC.

The chain employs TRBV5-4 and TRBJ2-1; TRBD2 matches at 9 bases. V dropped 8 bases and J dropped 6; count of bases not matched to a gene: 9. CDR1 and CDR2 from the germline V gene are SGHNT and YYREEE (reference sequence). This CDR3 is built from 14 residues. CDR3 sequence (DNA): TGTGCCAGTGGGCCGGGACTAGCTGTCAATGAGCAGTTCTTC. This sequence encodes CASGPGLAVNEQFF.

This chain uses TRBV6-6 with TRBJ1-1; 7 bases match TRBD1. CDR3 length equals 14 residues. Germline CDR1 reads MNHNY; CDR2 reads SVGAGI (reference sequence). V lost 6 bases and J lost 2; bases outside the gene matches: 6. As DNA, the CDR3 is TGTGCCAGCAGACTAGACAGGGTTAACACTGAAGCTTTCTTT. Amino acid sequence: CASRLDRVNTEAFF.

The rearrangement joins TRBV18 to TRBJ1-2; no clear D. CDR3 length: 14 residues. In germline, CDR1 is KGHSH, CDR2 LQKENI. V was shortened by 3 bases and J by 1 base, with 9 bases between the two germline ends. The CDR3 DNA is TGTGCCAGCTCACCCGAAAGTGATAACTATGGCTACACCTTC. Translation gives CASSPESDNYGYTF.

The V and J genes are TRBV11-2 and TRBJ1-2, with D maybe TRBD1 (5 bases). V was clipped by 4 bases and J by 8 bases, with 11 bases between them. Germline V gene sequence: CDR1 SGHAT, CDR2 FQNNGV. The CDR3 extends over 12 amino acids. The CDR3 loop is CASSYQGGGYTF. CDR3 sequence (DNA): TGTGCCAGCAGCTACCAGGGTGGAGGCTACACCTTC.

The chain couples TRBV2 to TRBJ1-1; D possibly corresponds to TRBD1 (6 bases). The CDR3 contains 14 residues. The germline V and J ends were trimmed by 2 bases and 7 bases, with 14 bases remaining between them. Germline V gene data show CDR1 as SNHLY and CDR2 as FYNNEI. The CDR3 is CASSERQGWGEAFF. Written as DNA, the CDR3 is TGTGCCAGCAGTGAACGGCAGGGGTGGGGTGAAGCTTTCTTT. The entire variable domain, with the rest obtained from reference TRBV2 and TRBJ1-1, is as follows: EPEVTQTPSHQVTQMGQEVILRCVPISNHLYFYWYRQILGQKVEFLVSFYNNEISEKSEIFDDQFSVERPDGSNFTLKIRSTKLEDSAMYFCASSERQGWGEAFFGQGTRLTVV.

The genes are TRBV6-6 and TRBJ2-2; no reliable D call. In germline, CDR1 is MNHNY, CDR2 SVGAGI (reference sequence). The CDR3 is 15 residues long. Trimming took 2 bases from V and 8 from J, leaving 15 bases between them. The CDR3 nucleotides read TGTGCCAGCAGTTACGGCGGATACCCCTTAGGGGAGCTGTTTTTT. Encoded protein: CASSYGGYPLGELFF.

The V call is TRBV10-3, the J call TRBJ1-1, with unresolved D. The CDR3 contains 13 residues. Germline V CDR1 and CDR2: ENHRY, SYGVKD. V lost 6 bases and J 1 base, leaving 9 bases between the germline ends. The CDR3 is CAIREGQNTEAFF. The DNA for the CDR3 is TGTGCCATCAGGGAGGGCCAGAACACTGAAGCTTTCTTT.

The count of this clone is one. This chain uses TRBV28 with TRBJ2-7, with a possible D match to TRBD1 (5 bases). Germline lookup yields CDR1 MDHEN and CDR2 SYDVKM. This CDR3 has 12 amino acids. V was cut by 6 bases and J by 7 bases, with 13 bases left in between. Here the CDR3 reads CASRDNRIEQYF. Here the CDR3 DNA reads TGTGCCAGCAGGGACAATCGGATAGAGCAGTACTTC.

This chain uses TRBV21-1 with TRBJ2-7. TRBV21-1 is an annotated pseudogene. The CDR3 runs 12 residues. In nucleotides, the CDR3 is TGTGCCAGCAGACTCCGTTTCCCAGGGACGTACTTC. Protein sequence: CASRLRFPGTYF.

There are a few counts of this clone. V and J are TRBV16 and TRBJ2-3; the D gene is possibly TRBD2 (5 bases). V was cut by 3 bases and J by 2 bases, with 9 bases left in between. This CDR3 has 14 residues. The germline V gene has CDR1 KGHSY and CDR2 FQNENV. In DNA form, the CDR3 reads TGTGCCAGCAGCCAGGACTCACACACAGATACGCAGTATTTT. This codes for CASSQDSHTDTQYF.

The chain employs TRBV18 and TRBJ2-1, with no clear D. V was shortened by 2 bases and J by 3 bases, with 11 bases between the two germline ends. Per the germline V gene, CDR1 is KGHSH and CDR2 is LQKENI. The CDR3 loop spans 15 amino acids. CDR3 nucleotide sequence: TGTGCCAGCTCACCAGAATCGTCCAGCTACAATGAGCAGTTCTTC. Translated: CASSPESSSYNEQFF.

This chain connects TRBV12-5 to TRBJ2-4, with 7 bases lining up with TRBD1. CDR3 length: 14 amino acids. The J segment lost 4 bases and the V segment lost 4 bases, leaving 4 bases of the junction unmatched. Germline V gene data show CDR1 as LGHNT and CDR2 as FRNRAP. The CDR3 region has the DNA TGTGCTAGTGGTTCAACAGGGGTGAAAAACATTCAGTACTTC. Translated: CASGSTGVKNIQYF.

V usage is TRBV6-7 and J usage is TRBJ2-7; D is unresolved. TRBV6-7 is noted as an ORF with a role that remains uncertain. V was cut by 5 bases and J by 1 base, with 15 bases left in between. The CDR3 is made up of 15 amino acids. The CDR3 nucleotides are TGTGCCAGCAGTAGCCTAGGCCTCCTTTCCTACGAGCAGTACTTC. Protein product: CASSSLGLLSYEQYF.

This clone appeared a few times. In the same sample, other DNA sequences code for this CDR3. The V call is TRBV18, the J call TRBJ1-5; tentative D call: TRBD1 (5 bases). The CDR3 has 13 amino acids. In germline, CDR1 is KGHSH, CDR2 LQKENI. V was trimmed by 2 bases and J by 4 bases, leaving 6 bases between them. For the CDR3, the DNA is TGTGCCAGCTCACCAGACAGAAATCAGCCCCAGCATTTT. Its protein is CASSPDRNQPQHF.

The V and J genes are TRBV30 and TRBJ1-3; D is ambiguous. The CDR3 consists of 14 residues. Per germline, CDR1 GTSNPN and CDR2 SVGIG (reference sequence). With 0 bases removed from V and 1 base from J, the gap between germline ends came to 7 bases. CDR3 in amino acids: CAWSVSSSGNTIYF. DNA for the CDR3: TGTGCCTGGAGTGTTTCGAGTTCTGGAAACACCATATATTTT.

This chain joins TRBV18 and TRBJ1-3; the D gene is possibly TRBD1 (6 bases). CDR3 length equals 16 residues. The V end was cut by 2 bases, the J end by 3 bases, with 14 bases between. Germline assignment: CDR1 KGHSH and CDR2 LQKENI. CDR3 region: CASSPKTGAGGNTIYF. Here the CDR3 DNA reads TGTGCCAGCTCACCAAAGACGGGGGCAGGTGGAAACACCATATATTTT.

The chain links TRBV20-1 to TRBJ2-7; maybe TRBD1 (5 bases). Germline CDR1 reads DFQATT; CDR2 reads SNEGSKA (reference sequence). V lost 3 bases and J 6 bases, leaving 9 bases between the germline ends. The CDR3 length is 11 residues. CDR3 region: CSARFRAEQYF. The CDR3 DNA reads as TGCAGTGCTAGGTTCAGGGCCGAGCAGTACTTC.

Remarks on this clone: The sample holds other DNA sequences that translate to the same CDR3. CDR3 DNA: TGTGCCATCAGTGATGGGACAGATACGCAGTATTTT. Translated, it gives CAISDGTDTQYF. The genes are TRBV10-3 and TRBJ2-3; D gene unclear. V was cut by 3 bases and J by 3 bases, with 4 bases left in between. In germline, CDR1 is ENHRY, CDR2 SYGVKD. The CDR3 contains 12 residues.

The rearrangement uses TRBV5-4 and TRBJ1-6, with unresolved D. Trimming removed 4 bases from V and 13 bases from J, with 15 bases in between. From germline, CDR1 is SGHNT and CDR2 YYREEE (reference sequence). The CDR3 loop spans 13 amino acids. The CDR3 here is CASSHAEFPPLHF. The DNA for the CDR3 is TGTGCCAGCAGCCACGCCGAATTTCCGCCCCTCCACTTT. The full variable domain, in which reference TRBV5-4 and TRBJ1-6 provide the parts outside the CDR3, is ETGVTQSPTHLIKTRGQQVTLRCSSQSGHNTVSWYQQALGQGPQFIFQYYREEENGRGNFPPRFSGLQFPNYSSELNVNALELDDSALYLCASSHAEFPPLHFGNGTRLTVT.

The table lists this clone with a few counts. This same CDR3 is encoded by further DNA sequences in the sample. The J gene is TRBJ2-6, the V gene TRBV5-4, with D uncertain. Germline CDR1 is SGHNT and CDR2 is YYREEE (reference sequence). V lost 1 base, J lost 1 base, and 0 bases lay in between. This CDR3 is 13 amino acids long. The CDR3 region is CASSLSGANVLTF. CDR3 coding DNA: TGTGCCAGCAGCTTGTCTGGGGCCAACGTCCTGACTTTC.

Of note for this clone: In the same sample, other DNA sequences code for this CDR3. CDR3: CASSPRTGKYNSPLHF. The CDR3 DNA reads TGTGCCAGTAGTCCCCGGACAGGAAAGTATAATTCACCCCTCCACTTT. The chain is built from TRBV19 and TRBJ1-6, with 7 bases matching TRBD1. Germline values: CDR1 LNHDA, CDR2 SQIVND (reference sequence). The CDR3 has 16 amino acids. The V segment lost 5 bases and the J segment 4 bases; nucleotides outside the gene matches: 8.

The chain combines TRBV27 with TRBJ1-1; no clear D. Between the trimmed V and J ends, which lost 8 bases and 1 base, there was a span of 5 bases. CDR1 and CDR2 from the germline V gene are MNHEY and SMNVEV (reference sequence). This CDR3 is 11 amino acids long. The CDR3, as DNA: TGTGCCAGCGGAAGGAACACTGAAGCTTTCTTT. Its translation: CASGRNTEAFF.

The CDR3, as DNA: TGCGCCAGCAGCTTGGCCGGACGGGAGAACACTGAAGCTTTCTTT. It is translated as CASSLAGRENTEAFF. The chain is built from TRBV5-1 and TRBJ1-1; D not certain. Germline CDR1 reads SGHRS; CDR2 reads YFSETQ. Trimming removed 0 bases from V and 1 base from J, with 10 bases in between. The CDR3 consists of 15 residues.

The V gene is TRBV15, the J gene TRBJ1-4; D uncertain. The CDR3 covers 16 residues. V was pared by 0 bases and J by 5 bases, with 13 bases between. Per the germline V gene, CDR1 is LNHNV and CDR2 is YYDKDF (reference sequence). This chain's CDR3 is CATSREGLGSNEKLFF. The CDR3 bases are TGTGCCACCAGCAGAGAGGGTTTGGGGTCCAATGAAAAACTGTTTTTT.